Following are 22 T cell receptor beta chains from one sample sequenced in a study of ipilimumab plus nivolumab after autologous stem cell transplantation. Using immunoSEQ multiplex PCR, the repertoire was profiled, and TCRdb retains in-frame clones only, with some absent. Of fewer than 15,000 clones in the sample, less than 80% were seen once. Sequencing used PBMCs, obtained in a trial of ipilimumab plus nivolumab as post-transplant consolidation. The receptors were gathered from a male donor with diffuse large B-cell lymphoma.

This clone was counted only a few times. The V call is TRBV19, the J call TRBJ1-1; no definite D call. This CDR3 is built from 12 residues. Germline V gene lookup returns CDR1 LNHDA and CDR2 SQIVND (reference sequence). V was trimmed by 3 bases and J by 3 bases, leaving 5 bases between them. Here the CDR3 DNA reads TGTGCCAGTAGTATGAGTTACACTGAAGCTTTCTTT. As protein: CASSMSYTEAFF.

The CDR3 here is CASSPPNQGAAGELFF. The CDR3 coding sequence is TGTGCCAGCTCACCACCGAACCAGGGGGCCGCCGGGGAGCTGTTTTTT. The J gene is TRBJ2-2, the V gene TRBV18; 8 bases map to TRBD1. Per germline, CDR1 KGHSH and CDR2 LQKENI. This CDR3 region has 16 residues. With V trimmed by 0 bases and J by 6 bases, 6 bases remained unmatched.

The V call is TRBV5-3, the J call TRBJ1-1, with D possibly being TRBD1 (5 bases). TRBV5-3 has ORF status, its function being uncertain. This CDR3 spans 14 amino acids. The V end lost 8 bases, the J end lost 3 bases, and 17 bases lay between the germline ends. The CDR3 DNA is TGTGCCAGCAGCCAAAAAGGCAGGGACACTGAAGCTTTCTTT. It encodes CASSQKGRDTEAFF.

This clone was found a few times. This chain uses TRBV6-5 with TRBJ1-2; perhaps TRBD1 as D (5 bases). V lost 2 bases, J lost 2 bases, and 9 bases lay in between. CDR3 length equals 14 residues. Germline values: CDR1 MNHEY, CDR2 SVGAGI. Here the CDR3 reads CASSYGQGNYGYTF. CDR3 nucleotides: TGTGCCAGCAGTTACGGTCAGGGAAACTATGGCTACACCTTC.

This chain's CDR3 is CASSPTGRMNYGYTF. The CDR3 DNA sequence: TGTGCCAGCAGTCCGACCGGCAGGATGAACTATGGCTACACCTTC. The gene calls are TRBV6-5 and TRBJ1-2, with D hard to call. This CDR3 is built from 15 residues. V dropped 5 bases and J dropped 2 bases, with 15 bases sitting between them. Germline assignment: CDR1 MNHEY and CDR2 SVGAGI.

V and J are TRBV7-9 and TRBJ1-2; TRBD1 matches 9 bases. From germline, CDR1 is SEHNR and CDR2 FQNEAQ (reference sequence). The CDR3 spans 13 residues. The V segment lost 5 bases and the J segment 6 bases; nucleotides outside the gene matches: 4. The CDR3 DNA follows: TGTGCCAGCAGCCACGGACAGGGGAATGGCTACACCTTC. This gives the protein CASSHGQGNGYTF.

The CDR3 spells CASSHGQGVSPLHF. The CDR3 DNA reads as TGCGCCAGCAGCCACGGACAGGGGGTTTCACCCCTCCACTTT. The J gene is TRBJ1-6, the V gene TRBV5-1; 10 nucleotides align to TRBD1. CDR1 is SGHRS, CDR2 YFSETQ, per germline. The V segment lost 4 bases and the J segment 9 bases; nucleotides outside the gene matches: 4. There are 14 residues in the CDR3.

This clone was seen more than once but under ten times. This chain connects TRBV29-1 to TRBJ2-7, with 9 nucleotides matching TRBD2. Losses at the gene ends were 6 bases for V and 9 bases for J; bases not matched to a gene: 6. Germline values: CDR1 SQVTM, CDR2 ANQGSEA. This CDR3 is 11 amino acids long. The CDR3: CSVAGTSWQYF. In DNA form, the CDR3 reads TGCAGCGTCGCCGGGACTAGCTGGCAGTACTTC.

This clone was found once. The chain couples TRBV7-8 to TRBJ2-3; D not resolved. CDR1 is SGHVS and CDR2 is FQNEAQ in the germline V gene. The CDR3 runs 14 residues. The germline V and J ends were trimmed by 1 base and 0 bases, with 5 bases remaining between them. The CDR3 is CASSLGVSTDTQYF. The CDR3 DNA is TGTGCCAGCAGCTTAGGCGTAAGCACAGATACGCAGTATTTT.

The V gene is TRBV5-1, the J gene TRBJ2-1; no clear D gene. CDR3 length equals 15 residues. V was shortened by 0 bases and J by 0 bases, with 7 bases between the two germline ends. Germline-derived CDR1 and CDR2 are SGHRS and YFSETQ. The CDR3 here is CASSLAASSYNEQFF. The CDR3 DNA reads TGCGCCAGCAGCTTGGCCGCGAGCTCCTACAATGAGCAGTTCTTC.

The CDR3 sequence is CASSRSIKENSYEQYF. CDR3 nucleotides: TGCGCCAGCAGCCGAAGTATAAAGGAAAACTCCTACGAGCAGTACTTC. The V and J genes are TRBV5-1 and TRBJ2-7; D ambiguous. This CDR3 comprises 16 residues. The germline gives CDR1 SGHRS, CDR2 YFSETQ. The V gene lost 4 bases and the J gene lost 0 bases, with 17 bases spanning the gap.

This clone was picked up one time. V is TRBV7-9 and J is TRBJ2-2; tentatively, D is TRBD1 (5 bases). CDR1 SEHNR and CDR2 FQNEAQ come from the germline V gene (reference sequence). The V and J ends lost 5 bases and 4 bases respectively, with 11 bases between them. The CDR3 is made up of 14 amino acids. The chain's CDR3 is CASSHSGSTGELFF. The CDR3 nucleotides are TGTGCCAGCAGCCACTCAGGGTCCACCGGGGAGCTGTTTTTT.

The CDR3 protein is CASSQDRNYEQYF. The CDR3 coding sequence is TGCGCCAGCAGCCAAGATCGTAACTACGAGCAGTACTTC. The chain has TRBV4-1 and TRBJ2-7, with D hard to call. The CDR3 runs 13 residues. V lost 0 bases and J 3 bases, leaving 6 bases between the germline ends. Germline V lookup: CDR1 MGHRA, CDR2 YSYEKL.

The chain employs TRBV5-5 and TRBJ2-5, with 7 nucleotides matching TRBD1. V was clipped by 3 bases and J by 2 bases; unmatched bases: 19. The CDR3 extends over 19 amino acids. Germline V CDR1 and CDR2: SGHKS, YYEKEE (reference sequence). The CDR3 DNA is TGTGCCAGCAGCTCCTTAACCCCGGGACAGCTAGTCTCTCAAGAGACCCAGTACTTC. Its protein product is CASSSLTPGQLVSQETQYF.

The chain recombines TRBV19 with TRBJ1-2; 10 nucleotides agree with TRBD1. This CDR3 is 16 amino acids long. The ends lost 4 bases at V and 8 bases at J; junction bases unmatched: 13. Germline V lookup: CDR1 LNHDA, CDR2 SQIVND (reference sequence). The CDR3 region has the DNA TGTGCCAGTAGTAGCCGGACAGGGGGAGGGACAGGAGGCTACACCTTC. Amino acids: CASSSRTGGGTGGYTF.

The chain uses TRBV21-1 and TRBJ2-7; the table's D call, TRBD2, has no DNA check behind it. TRBV21-1 is labeled a pseudogene. This CDR3 is 16 amino acids long. CDR3 sequence reads: CASSKALKRERGEQYF. For the CDR3, the DNA is TGTGCCAGCAGCAAAGCGCTAAAGCGGGAGAGGGGGGAGCAGTACTTC.

By share, this clone ranks as medium-sized (0.01 to 0.1%). The chain couples TRBV5-1 to TRBJ1-2; D is undetermined. With 0 bases removed from V and 7 bases from J, the gap between germline ends came to 16 bases. CDR1 SGHRS and CDR2 YFSETQ come from the germline V gene. The CDR3 contains 15 residues. CDR3 residues: CASSLGQEGVGGYTF. The CDR3 coding sequence is TGCGCCAGCAGCTTGGGCCAGGAGGGCGTAGGTGGCTACACCTTC.

V is TRBV5-4 and J is TRBJ2-5, with TRBD2 matching 11 bases. Germline loops: CDR1 SGHNT, CDR2 YYREEE (reference sequence). The CDR3 spans 16 residues. V shed 4 bases and J 1 base; nucleotides not matched to a gene: 6. This chain's CDR3 is CASSGTTSGTQETQYF. DNA for the CDR3: TGTGCCAGCAGCGGGACGACTAGCGGGACCCAAGAGACCCAGTACTTC. Full variable domain (outside the CDR3, taken from reference TRBV5-4 and TRBJ2-5): ETGVTQSPTHLIKTRGQQVTLRCSSQSGHNTVSWYQQALGQGPQFIFQYYREEENGRGNFPPRFSGLQFPNYSSELNVNALELDDSALYLCASSGTTSGTQETQYFGPGTRLLVL.

The rearrangement links TRBV11-1 to TRBJ1-2; TRBD1 aligns across 8 bases. Trimming at V came to 1 base and at J to 8 bases, leaving 6 bases not matched to a gene. Looked up from germline, CDR1 is SGHAT and CDR2 is FQDESV (reference sequence). This CDR3 has 14 residues. CDR3 protein: CASSLGTGGGGYTF. DNA for the CDR3: TGTGCCAGCAGCTTAGGCACAGGGGGTGGAGGCTACACCTTC.

The chain employs TRBV27 and TRBJ2-5; tentatively, D is TRBD1 (5 bases). Germline V lookup: CDR1 MNHEY, CDR2 SMNVEV (reference sequence). V was shortened by 3 bases and J by 1 base, with 6 bases between the two germline ends. The CDR3 runs to 13 residues. The CDR3 region is CASSFDSQETQYF. CDR3 sequence (DNA): TGTGCCAGCAGTTTCGACAGCCAAGAGACCCAGTACTTC.

This clone was observed a few times. V is TRBV29-1 and J is TRBJ2-1; D is tentatively TRBD1 or TRBD2 (5 bases each). The length of the CDR3 is 16 residues. CDR1 and CDR2 (germline): SQVTM, ANQGSEA. V gave up 0 bases and J gave up 3 bases, with 15 bases separating them. The DNA of the CDR3 is TGCAGCGTTGAAGATCCTGGGGCTAGCAGCTACAATGAGCAGTTCTTC. Its protein is CSVEDPGASSYNEQFF.

The chain employs TRBV5-8 and TRBJ2-5, with TRBD2 matching 11 bases. This CDR3 region has 14 residues. The V and J ends lost 6 bases and 4 bases, in that order; junction bases with no gene match: 5. Per the germline V gene, CDR1 is SGHTS and CDR2 is YDEGEE. The CDR3 sequence: CASTKGLAGETQYF. The CDR3 coding sequence is TGTGCCAGCACCAAAGGACTAGCGGGAGAGACCCAGTACTTC.